This T cell receptor (beta chain) came from a study of early T cells in non-severe SARS-CoV-2 infection. Study information: Sequencing of bulk RNA from unsorted whole blood was done, without chain pairing.

Broader study findings: Sequences matched to VDJdb favored anti-spike CD8 responses, while private and CD4 specificities were missed.

V dropped 5 bases and J dropped 5; count of bases not matched to a gene: 5. The CDR3 has 12 amino acids. Germline CDR1 and CDR2: GTSNPN and SVGIG (reference sequence). On this clonotype: The antigen is not known.

The TCR library protocol was used to attach unique molecular identifiers. These identifiers were attached to individual cDNA molecules. A single record per CDR3 protein comes from TCRdb applying MiXCR to the 5' RACE reads. The sample lists 45,000 to 60,000 distinct CDR3 sequences, 7% to 10% occurring once. The chain couples TRBV30 to TRBJ2-5, with 7 positions matching TRBD1. The sequenced sample consisted of whole blood. This clonotype was sampled from an adult who was a healthcare worker with PCR-confirmed SARS-CoV-2 infection or an uninfected control (not recorded which). Here the CDR3 reads CAWARGQETQYF. The CDR3 DNA sequence: TGTGCCTGGGCTAGGGGGCAGGAGACCCAGTACTTC.